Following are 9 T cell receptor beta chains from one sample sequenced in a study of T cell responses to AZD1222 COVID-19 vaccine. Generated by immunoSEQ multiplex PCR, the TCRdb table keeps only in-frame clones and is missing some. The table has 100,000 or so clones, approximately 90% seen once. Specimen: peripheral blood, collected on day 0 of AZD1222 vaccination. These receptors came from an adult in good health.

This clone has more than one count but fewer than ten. The CDR3 DNA reads as TGCGCCAGCAGCTTTGGGGGAGTTGAAGCTTTCTTT. Translating gives CASSFGGVEAFF. The V gene is TRBV5-1, the J gene TRBJ1-1; weak D call: TRBD1 (5 bases). The germline CDR1 and CDR2 sequences are SGHRS and YFSETQ. Trimming pared 2 bases from V and 7 bases from J, leaving 9 bases between. The CDR3 contains 12 residues.

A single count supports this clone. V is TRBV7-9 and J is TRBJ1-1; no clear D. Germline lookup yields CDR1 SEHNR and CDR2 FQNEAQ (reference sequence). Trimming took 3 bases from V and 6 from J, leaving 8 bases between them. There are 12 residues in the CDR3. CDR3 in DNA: TGTGCCAGCAGCTTGGCTTTATCTGAAGCTTTCTTT. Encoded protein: CASSLALSEAFF.

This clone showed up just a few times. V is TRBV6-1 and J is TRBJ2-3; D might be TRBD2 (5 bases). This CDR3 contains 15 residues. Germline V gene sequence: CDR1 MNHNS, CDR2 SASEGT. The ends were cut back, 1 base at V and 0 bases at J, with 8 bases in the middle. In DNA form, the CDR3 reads TGTGCCAGCAGTGAAGGGAGGTTTAGCACAGATACGCAGTATTTT. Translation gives CASSEGRFSTDTQYF.

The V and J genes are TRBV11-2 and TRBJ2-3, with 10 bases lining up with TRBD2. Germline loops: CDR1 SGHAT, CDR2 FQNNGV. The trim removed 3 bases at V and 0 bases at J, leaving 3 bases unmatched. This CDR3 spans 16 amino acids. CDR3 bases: TGTGCCAGCAGCTTCTTAGCGGGGGGAAGCACAGATACGCAGTATTTT. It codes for CASSFLAGGSTDTQYF. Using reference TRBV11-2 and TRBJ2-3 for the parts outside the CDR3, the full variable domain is EAGVAQSPRYKIIEKRQSVAFWCNPISGHATLYWYQQILGQGPKLLIQFQNNGVVDDSQLPKDRFSAERLKGVDSTLKIQPAKLEDSAVYLCASSFLAGGSTDTQYFGPGTRLTVL.

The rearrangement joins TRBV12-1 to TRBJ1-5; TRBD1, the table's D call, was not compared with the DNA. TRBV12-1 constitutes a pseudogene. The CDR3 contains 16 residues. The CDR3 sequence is CASSFRTRGKDQPQHF. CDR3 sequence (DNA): TGTGCCAGCAGCTTTCGGACCAGGGGAAAGGATCAGCCCCAGCATTTT.

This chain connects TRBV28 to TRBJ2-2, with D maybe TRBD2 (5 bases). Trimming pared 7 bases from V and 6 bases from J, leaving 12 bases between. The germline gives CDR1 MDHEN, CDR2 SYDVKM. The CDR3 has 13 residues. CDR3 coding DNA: TGTGCCAGCACCCCTAGCACGTCCGGGGAGCTGTTTTTT. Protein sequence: CASTPSTSGELFF.

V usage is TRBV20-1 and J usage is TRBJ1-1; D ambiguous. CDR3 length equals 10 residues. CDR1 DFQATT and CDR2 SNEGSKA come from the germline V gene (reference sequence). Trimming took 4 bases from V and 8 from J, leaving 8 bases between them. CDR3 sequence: CSAKIIEAFF. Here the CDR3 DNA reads TGCAGTGCTAAAATCATCGAAGCTTTCTTT.

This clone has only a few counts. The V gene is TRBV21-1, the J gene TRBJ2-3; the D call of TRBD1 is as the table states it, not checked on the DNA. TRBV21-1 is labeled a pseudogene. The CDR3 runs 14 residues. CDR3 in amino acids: CASTQGRGTDTQYF. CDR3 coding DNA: TGTGCCAGCACACAGGGCAGGGGCACAGATACGCAGTATTTT.

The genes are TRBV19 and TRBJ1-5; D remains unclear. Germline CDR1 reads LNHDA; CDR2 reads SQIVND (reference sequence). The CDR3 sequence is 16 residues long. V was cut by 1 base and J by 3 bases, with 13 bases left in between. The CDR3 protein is CASSIAQARSNQPQHF. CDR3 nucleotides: TGTGCCAGTAGTATAGCCCAGGCGAGGTCCAATCAGCCCCAGCATTTT.